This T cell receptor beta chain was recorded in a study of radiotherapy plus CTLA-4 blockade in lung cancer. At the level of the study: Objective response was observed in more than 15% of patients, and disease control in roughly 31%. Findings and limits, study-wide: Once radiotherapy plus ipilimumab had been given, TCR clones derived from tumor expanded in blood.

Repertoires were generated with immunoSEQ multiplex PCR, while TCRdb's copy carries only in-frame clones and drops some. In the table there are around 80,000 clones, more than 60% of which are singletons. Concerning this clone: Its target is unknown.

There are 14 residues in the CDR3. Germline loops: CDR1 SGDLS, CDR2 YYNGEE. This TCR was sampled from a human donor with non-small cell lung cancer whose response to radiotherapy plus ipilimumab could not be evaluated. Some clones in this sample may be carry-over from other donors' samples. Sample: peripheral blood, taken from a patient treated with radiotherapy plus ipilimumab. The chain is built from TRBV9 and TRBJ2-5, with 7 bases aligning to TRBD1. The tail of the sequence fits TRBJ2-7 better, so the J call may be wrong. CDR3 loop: CASSGGTVDYEQYF. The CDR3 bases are TGTGCCAGCAGCGGGGGGACAGTTGACTACGAGCAGTACTTC.